A single sample gave rise to the 21 T cell receptor beta chains below, sequenced in a study of OX40 agonist ivuxolimab in advanced cancers. Sequenced by immunoSEQ multiplex PCR; TCRdb stores in-frame clones only, minus some. The sample has about 110,000 clones; around 90% are singletons. Sequences were derived from CD4+ or CD8+ T cells sorted from blood, sampled in a trial of the OX40 agonist ivuxolimab. These receptors all come from an adult with an advanced solid tumor such as melanoma, head and neck, liver or kidney cancer.

The chain couples TRBV4-1 to TRBJ2-1; D is unclear. The CDR3 loop spans 12 amino acids. The germline V gene encodes CDR1 MGHRA and CDR2 YSYEKL. V dropped 4 bases and J dropped 8 bases, with 9 bases sitting between them. CDR3 loop: CASSLRGDEQFF. In DNA, the CDR3 is TGCGCCAGCAGCCTTCGAGGTGATGAGCAGTTCTTC.

The chain employs TRBV19 and TRBJ2-5; D might be TRBD1 (6 bases). CDR3 length: 14 amino acids. Trimming removed 5 bases from V and 1 base from J, with 11 bases in between. Per germline, CDR1 LNHDA and CDR2 SQIVND (reference sequence). The CDR3 here is CASSSGVLQETQYF. CDR3 in DNA: TGTGCCAGTAGTTCAGGGGTCCTCCAAGAGACCCAGTACTTC. Supplemented by reference TRBV19 and TRBJ2-5, the full variable domain reads DGGITQSPKYLFRKEGQNVTLSCEQNLNHDAMYWYRQDPGQGLRLIYYSQIVNDFQKGDIAEGYSVSREKKESFPLTVTSAQKNPTAFYLCASSSGVLQETQYFGPGTRLLVL.

The V and J genes are TRBV9 and TRBJ2-2; 10 bases fit TRBD2. The trim removed 0 bases at V and 6 bases at J, leaving 8 bases unmatched. This CDR3 comprises 17 residues. Germline CDR1 is SGDLS and CDR2 is YYNGEE. Here the CDR3 reads CASSVAAPSGSSGELFF. The CDR3 bases are TGTGCCAGCAGCGTAGCAGCACCTAGCGGGAGTTCCGGGGAGCTGTTTTTT.

The gene calls are TRBV5-1 and TRBJ1-1; D ambiguous. From germline, CDR1 is SGHRS and CDR2 YFSETQ. This CDR3 contains 16 residues. Trimming left V 0 bases short and J 5 bases short, with 17 bases between. In DNA form, the CDR3 reads TGCGCCAGCAGCTTGGCCGTTATTACGGGTAATACTGAAGCTTTCTTT. Translation: CASSLAVITGNTEAFF.

V usage is TRBV6-6 and J usage is TRBJ1-6; D perhaps matches TRBD1 (5 bases). The CDR3 loop spans 15 amino acids. Germline CDR1 reads MNHNY; CDR2 reads SVGAGI (reference sequence). Deletions cut 7 bases from V and 5 bases from J, with 15 bases between. CDR3 bases: TGTGCCAGCAACCCTGGGGGGGGTAATAATTCACCCCTCCACTTT. Its translation: CASNPGGGNNSPLHF.

The rearrangement links TRBV19 to TRBJ2-4; 8 bases fit TRBD1. The CDR3 covers 15 residues. The germline gives CDR1 LNHDA, CDR2 SQIVND (reference sequence). V lost 8 bases to trimming and J lost 6 bases; unmatched junction nucleotides: 12. In DNA form, the CDR3 reads TGTGCCAGTCTACCCCAGGGGGCACAGGGAAACATTCAGTACTTC. As protein: CASLPQGAQGNIQYF.

This chain links TRBV5-1 with TRBJ2-6; D is unresolved. The CDR3 extends over 15 amino acids. V dropped 0 bases and J dropped 0 bases, with 4 bases sitting between them. Germline V gene lookup returns CDR1 SGHRS and CDR2 YFSETQ. The CDR3 spells CASSLGSSGANVLTF. DNA of the CDR3: TGCGCCAGCAGCTTGGGGAGCTCTGGGGCCAACGTCCTGACTTTC.

The chain uses TRBV5-4 and TRBJ2-5; D not certain. This CDR3 is built from 13 residues. Trimming took off 5 bases at V and 4 bases at J, with 12 bases between the two ends. Germline CDR1 reads SGHNT; CDR2 reads YYREEE (reference sequence). For the CDR3, the DNA is TGTGCCAGCAGTTCCAGACTGGGAGAGACCCAGTACTTC. It encodes CASSSRLGETQYF. The variable domain in full, with the rest retrieved from reference TRBV5-4 and TRBJ2-5, is ETGVTQSPTHLIKTRGQQVTLRCSSQSGHNTVSWYQQALGQGPQFIFQYYREEENGRGNFPPRFSGLQFPNYSSELNVNALELDDSALYLCASSSRLGETQYFGPGTRLLVL.

The chain combines TRBV6-5 with TRBJ2-7, with 8 bases lining up with TRBD1. The CDR3 covers 15 residues. Germline V gene lookup returns CDR1 MNHEY and CDR2 SVGAGI. Losses at the gene ends were 0 bases for V and 2 bases for J; bases not matched to a gene: 3. This chain's CDR3 is CASSYSRDRTYEQYF. CDR3 in DNA: TGTGCCAGCAGTTACTCGAGGGACAGGACCTACGAGCAGTACTTC.

This rearrangement joins TRBV7-6 to TRBJ1-5; D remains ambiguous. CDR3 length equals 15 residues. The V end lost 4 bases, the J end lost 2 bases, and 12 bases lay between the germline ends. CDR1 is SGHVS and CDR2 is FNYEAQ in the germline V gene. The CDR3 bases are TGTGCCAGCAGCTCATATTCCGGGGGCAATCAGCCCCAGCATTTT. This sequence encodes CASSSYSGGNQPQHF.

The genes are TRBV7-9 and TRBJ2-5; 12 nucleotides align to TRBD2. The germline V gene has CDR1 SEHNR and CDR2 FQNEAQ (reference sequence). V shed 7 bases and J 2 bases; nucleotides not matched to a gene: 14. The CDR3 runs to 18 residues. The CDR3 nucleotides are TGTGCCAGCAACTTTGGGGGGACTAGCGGGCCAAATCAAGAGACCCAGTACTTC. Translating gives CASNFGGTSGPNQETQYF.

This chain uses TRBV10-1 with TRBJ2-7, with TRBD2 as a possible D gene (6 bases). Germline V gene lookup returns CDR1 WNHNN and CDR2 SYGVQD (reference sequence). Trimming removed 1 base at V and 4 bases at J, with 14 bases between. The CDR3 is made up of 15 amino acids. The CDR3 protein is CASSELLGGTYEQYF. CDR3 coding DNA: TGCGCCAGCAGTGAGTTGCTCGGGGGAACGTACGAGCAGTACTTC.

Here the CDR3 DNA reads TGTGCCAGCATCTACCGGGACAGGGCTGGCTACACCTTC. Protein product: CASIYRDRAGYTF. The chain uses TRBV21-1 and TRBJ1-2; TRBD1, the table's D call, was not compared with the DNA. TRBV21-1 is a documented pseudogene. This CDR3 has 13 residues.

The chain employs TRBV7-6 and TRBJ2-3; D is uncertain. CDR3 length: 15 residues. The germline gives CDR1 SGHVS, CDR2 FNYEAQ. V lost 3 bases to trimming and J lost 2 bases, with 12 bases between them. The CDR3 nucleotides read TGTGCCAGCAGCTTCACGGTGGAGAACACAGATACGCAGTATTTT. Translating it yields CASSFTVENTDTQYF.

The V call is TRBV5-8, the J call TRBJ2-7, with 8 bases fitting TRBD2. The CDR3 loop spans 16 amino acids. Germline CDR1 is SGHTS and CDR2 is YDEGEE. The J segment lost 1 base and the V segment lost 4 bases, leaving 10 bases of the junction unmatched. The CDR3 protein is CASSEIPGLGSYEQYF. The CDR3 DNA sequence: TGTGCCAGCAGCGAAATCCCGGGACTAGGATCCTACGAGCAGTACTTC.

A single count supports this clone. V gene TRBV5-8 combines with J gene TRBJ2-1; 7 bases agree with TRBD1. Germline V gene data show CDR1 as SGHTS and CDR2 as YDEGEE. The CDR3 runs to 15 residues. V was pared by 0 bases and J by 4 bases, with 4 bases of the junction left unmatched. The CDR3 loop is CASSLGTGPYNEQFF. The CDR3 DNA follows: TGTGCCAGCAGCTTGGGGACAGGACCTTACAATGAGCAGTTCTTC. Based on the CDR3 plus reference TRBV5-8 and TRBJ2-1, the full variable domain is EAGVTQSPTHLIKTRGQQATLRCSPISGHTSVYWYQQALGLGLQFLLWYDEGEERNRGNFPPRFSGRQFPNYSSELNVNALELEDSALYLCASSLGTGPYNEQFFGPGTRLTVL.

The chain recombines TRBV5-1 with TRBJ2-3; D is possibly TRBD2 (5 bases). Trimming took off 4 bases at V and 3 bases at J, with 12 bases between the two ends. Germline V lookup: CDR1 SGHRS, CDR2 YFSETQ. This CDR3 is 14 amino acids long. For the CDR3, the DNA is TGCGCCAGCAGCCTTGACCGACTAACAGATACGCAGTATTTT. Its protein product is CASSLDRLTDTQYF.

The genes are TRBV6-1 and TRBJ2-5; 7 nucleotides agree with TRBD1. The CDR3 has 12 residues. After removal of 7 bases from V and 8 bases from J, the junction contained 7 bases not matched to a gene. In germline, CDR1 is MNHNS, CDR2 SASEGT. CDR3 sequence (DNA): TGTGCCAGCAAAAGGGACAGTGGAACCCAGTACTTC. Its protein is CASKRDSGTQYF.

The V and J genes are TRBV9 and TRBJ1-2, with D tentatively TRBD1 (5 bases). Trimming cost V 4 bases and J 7 bases, with 17 bases left between them. Germline lookup yields CDR1 SGDLS and CDR2 YYNGEE. The CDR3 loop spans 14 amino acids. The DNA of the CDR3 is TGTGCCAGCAGCCCCGACAGTCACCCTCCTGGCTACACCTTC. This sequence encodes CASSPDSHPPGYTF.

The V call is TRBV19, the J call TRBJ1-1; D unclear. CDR3 size: 14 residues. V was clipped by 7 bases and J by 6 bases, with 18 bases between them. CDR1 LNHDA and CDR2 SQIVND come from the germline V gene (reference sequence). The DNA of the CDR3 is TGTGCCAGTATTACCGGGCTCCCGGACCCTGAAGCTTTCTTT. It encodes CASITGLPDPEAFF.

V and J are TRBV6-5 and TRBJ1-5; D gene uncertain. The V end lost 5 bases, the J end lost 9 bases, and 14 bases lay between the germline ends. Germline CDR1 is MNHEY and CDR2 is SVGAGI. The CDR3 spans 13 residues. CDR3 sequence: CASSENSDTPQHF. For the CDR3, the DNA is TGTGCCAGCAGTGAGAACAGTGATACGCCCCAGCATTTT.